These T cell receptor beta chains were read from a single sample in a study of response to subunit inactivated influenza vaccine. TCRdb reprocessed the RT-PCR reads with MiXCR, giving one entry per CDR3 protein. The sample has 650,000 to 800,000 distinct CDR3 sequences, around 20% seen once. The sample was PBMCs from blood, taken 4 to 6 days after vaccination. The receptors stem from a man in his fifties who received an inactivated influenza vaccine. CDR3s include the opening cysteine and the closing phenylalanine or tryptophan. The D gene is left open where the match is weak. Size is omitted from some rows. Given values are once, few, many or a class for expanded clones.

v_call	clone_size	j_call	d_call	cdr3_nt	cdr3_aa
TRBV23-1	NA	TRBJ2-7	NA	TGCGCCAGCAGTCAATCGACGGAGGAATCCTACGAGCAGTACTTC	CASSQSTEESYEQYF
TRBV20-1	NA	TRBJ2-3	TRBD2	TGCAGTGCTAGTCCTCTAGCGGGGGGGCCCGCAGATACGCAGTATTTT	CSASPLAGGPADTQYF
TRBV10-3	NA	TRBJ2-2	NA	TGTGCCATCAGGCGACCCTCCACCGGGGAGCTGTTTTTT	CAIRRPSTGELFF
TRBV7-3	NA	TRBJ2-6	NA	TGTGCCAGCAGTTATCGGACTTCTTCTTCTACCTCTGGGGCCAACGTCCTGACTTTC	CASSYRTSSSTSGANVLTF
TRBV5-1	many	TRBJ2-5	NA	TGCGCCAGCAGCTTGGATCAGGGGGAGACCCAGTACTTC	CASSLDQGETQYF
TRBV6-5	NA	TRBJ2-1	TRBD2	TGTGCCAGCAGTTACCCGGGGGGGTGGAATGAGCAGTTCTTC	CASSYPGGWNEQFF
TRBV12-3/TRBV12-4	many	TRBJ1-1	NA	TGTGCCAGCAGTTTCGGACAGAACACTGAAGCTTTCTTT	CASSFGQNTEAFF
TRBV3-1	NA	TRBJ2-1	NA	TGTGCCAGCAGCCAAGTGCCAAGCGATGGGACGCCCGCTACCTACAATGAGCAGTTCTTC	CASSQVPSDGTPATYNEQFF
TRBV25-1	NA	TRBJ2-5	NA	TGTGCCAGCAGTACCTCAACCGGGTCTCTGGGGACCCAGTACTTC	CASSTSTGSLGTQYF
TRBV12-3/TRBV12-4	NA	TRBJ2-1	NA	TGTGCCAGCCGTTCAGAGAGCTCCTACAATGAGCAGTTCTTC	CASRSESSYNEQFF
TRBV27	few	TRBJ2-3	TRBD1	TGTGCCAGCAGCTCATGGTGGGGGACAGGGGGCCCGGAAACGCAGTATTTT	CASSSWWGTGGPETQYF
TRBV5-1	many	TRBJ1-1	TRBD1	TGCGCCAGCAGCCAAGGACAGGGGGGCGAAGCTTTCTTT	CASSQGQGGEAFF
TRBV10-3	NA	TRBJ2-6	NA	TGTGCCATCAGACAGGACTCTGGGGCCAACGTCCTGACTTTC	CAIRQDSGANVLTF
TRBV5-1	few	TRBJ1-2	NA	TGCGCCAGCAGTAGCTCCGCTAACTATGGCTACACCTTC	CASSSSANYGYTF
TRBV20-1	many	TRBJ2-7	NA	TGCAGTGCTAGGGGGACGGTGGCCTACGAGCAGTACTTC	CSARGTVAYEQYF
TRBV18	NA	TRBJ2-7	NA	TGTGCCAGCTCAACGGGTCCACCCTCCTACGAGCAGTACTTC	CASSTGPPSYEQYF
TRBV4-2	few	TRBJ1-4	NA	TGTGCCAGCAGCCAAGAGGGGGGAGGGAGGGAAAAACTGTTTTTT	CASSQEGGGREKLFF
TRBV12-3/TRBV12-4	many	TRBJ1-1	NA	TGTGCCAGCAGTATAGGACACATGAACACTGAAGCTTTCTTT	CASSIGHMNTEAFF
TRBV12-3/TRBV12-4	few	TRBJ1-2	TRBD1	TGTGCCAGCACTTTCCCCGGACAGGGAAACTATGGCTACACCTTC	CASTFPGQGNYGYTF
TRBV12-3/TRBV12-4	NA	TRBJ1-1	NA	TGTGCCAGCAGTCGCGGACACCCCGCGGAGGCTTTCTTT	CASSRGHPAEAFF
TRBV12-3/TRBV12-4	many	TRBJ2-1	NA	TGTGCCAGCAGTTTAACCGCCCAAAGCTCCTACAATGAGCAGTTCTTC	CASSLTAQSSYNEQFF
TRBV19	few	TRBJ1-1	TRBD1	TGTGCCAGTAGTGTGGACAGGGGGAACACTGAAGCTTTCTTT	CASSVDRGNTEAFF
TRBV6-2/TRBV6-3	few	TRBJ2-7	NA	TGTGCCAGCAGTTTAGGTCTCGGGACTTCGTACGAGCAGTACTTC	CASSLGLGTSYEQYF
TRBV5-1	NA	TRBJ2-5	NA	TGCGCCAGCAGCTTGGAGGCAGGGCTCCGGGGGACCCAGTACTTC	CASSLEAGLRGTQYF
TRBV20-1	few	TRBJ1-5	NA	TGCAGTGCCGGCGCAGGGCTTCAGCCCCAGCATTTT	CSAGAGLQPQHF
TRBV12-3/TRBV12-4	few	TRBJ2-7	NA	TGTGCCAGCAGTTTCAATTTAGGAGAGCAGTACTTC	CASSFNLGEQYF
TRBV4-1	few	TRBJ2-1	NA	TGCGCCAGCAGCCAAGAAGCGGCGGCCTACAATGAGCAGTTCTTC	CASSQEAAAYNEQFF
TRBV20-1	few	TRBJ2-5	NA	TGCAGTGCTAAGAGAGGGATACAAGAGACCCAGTACTTC	CSAKRGIQETQYF
TRBV6-2/TRBV6-3	few	TRBJ1-1	TRBD1	TGTGCCAGCAGTTACGGTTGGTCAGGGGGCATGAACACTGAAGCTTTCTTT	CASSYGWSGGMNTEAFF
TRBV7-2	NA	TRBJ1-2	NA	TGTGCCAGCAGCTTAGACAGGGACACAGGCTACACCTTC	CASSLDRDTGYTF
TRBV6-1	NA	TRBJ1-2	TRBD1	TGTGCCAGCAGGGGACAGGGGTACGGCTACACCTTC	CASRGQGYGYTF
TRBV5-6	NA	TRBJ1-4	NA	TGTGCCAGCAGCTTGTGGGATCCTAATGAAAAACTGTTTTTT	CASSLWDPNEKLFF
TRBV20-1	NA	TRBJ2-1	TRBD2	TGCAGTGCTAGACACGGACTAGCGGGAGTAGTGGGGAATGAGCAGTTCTTC	CSARHGLAGVVGNEQFF
TRBV6-2/TRBV6-3	few	TRBJ2-6	NA	TGTGCCAGCAGAAAAACAAGCTCTGGGGCCAACGTCCTGACTTTC	CASRKTSSGANVLTF
TRBV5-1	NA	TRBJ2-5	TRBD2	TGCGCCAGCAGCTTTATAGCGGGAGGGAGTGAGACCCAGTACTTC	CASSFIAGGSETQYF
TRBV11-2	NA	TRBJ2-7	NA	TGTGCCAGCAGCTTAACTACAGGAAACTACGTGCAGTACTTC	CASSLTTGNYVQYF
TRBV4-3	few	TRBJ2-5	NA	TGCGCCAGCAGCCAAGTCCCGGGGCAAAGGGAGACCCAGTACTTC	CASSQVPGQRETQYF
TRBV28	NA	TRBJ2-7	NA	TGTGCCAGCAGTCCAACGGTAGTAACATACGAGCAGTACTTC	CASSPTVVTYEQYF
TRBV20-1	few	TRBJ2-1	TRBD2	TGCAGTGCCGCGGGGACTAGTCGCAATGAGCAGTTCTTC	CSAAGTSRNEQFF
TRBV20-1	NA	TRBJ2-5	NA	TGCAGTGCTAGCACAGGCGGGGACCAAGAGACCCAGTACTTC	CSASTGGDQETQYF
TRBV7-9	few	TRBJ2-2	NA	TGTGCCAGCAGCGATCCATACACCGGGGAGCTGTTTTTT	CASSDPYTGELFF
TRBV5-4	few	TRBJ2-3	NA	TGTGCCAGCAGCTCCCAGGGTACCACAGATACGCAGTATTTT	CASSSQGTTDTQYF
TRBV6-1	few	TRBJ2-1	NA	TGTGCCAGCAGCGGCTGGGCTAGAGATGAGCAGTTCTTC	CASSGWARDEQFF
TRBV5-1	few	TRBJ1-1	NA	TGCGCCAGCAGCTTGAGTGTGGGGACTGAAGCTTTCTTT	CASSLSVGTEAFF
TRBV6-6	few	TRBJ1-6	NA	TGTGCCAGCAGGGCGGTCTCTGATTCACCCCTCCACTTT	CASRAVSDSPLHF
TRBV6-1	NA	TRBJ1-1	NA	TGTGCCAGCAGTATAAGAGGAGGGGATGCGGCCACTGAAGCTTTCTTT	CASSIRGGDAATEAFF
TRBV20-1	NA	TRBJ2-2	TRBD1	TGCAGTGCTAGGTCTGGACAGGGCGTGGGGGAGCTGTTTTTT	CSARSGQGVGELFF
TRBV18	NA	TRBJ1-2	TRBD1	TGTGCCAGCTCACCAAGGGACAGTAACTATGGCTACACCTTC	CASSPRDSNYGYTF
TRBV7-9	few	TRBJ1-2	NA	TGTGCCAGCAGCTTAGTTCCGGGGGATGGCTATGGCTACACCTTC	CASSLVPGDGYGYTF
TRBV6-2/TRBV6-3	few	TRBJ1-5	NA	TGTGCCAGCAGTTACTCATGGAGACGTGGCTACAATCAGCCCCAGCATTTT	CASSYSWRRGYNQPQHF
TRBV20-1	NA	TRBJ2-1	NA	TGCAGTGCCTCTACCTTGAGGGGCTTAAACAATGAGCAGTTCTTC	CSASTLRGLNNEQFF
TRBV20-1	few	TRBJ2-3	NA	TGCAGTGCCCCCCGAAGCCCGGTTACAGATACGCAGTATTTT	CSAPRSPVTDTQYF
TRBV27	few	TRBJ2-1	NA	TGTGCCAGCAGTTTAGGGGTTTGGTATGAGCAGTTCTTC	CASSLGVWYEQFF
TRBV6-1	few	TRBJ2-7	TRBD1	TGTGCCAGCAGAAAGACAGGGGGAGGCGAGCAGTACTTC	CASRKTGGGEQYF